A selection of T cell receptor beta chains follows, all from one sample in a study of cytomegalovirus exposure and HLA in healthy donors. The method was immunoSEQ multiplex PCR; TCRdb's version includes in-frame clones alone and lacks a portion of them. The table records around 140,000 clones, about 80% of them present only once. Sequencing input: PBMCs. These receptors were taken from a man aged 35 to 55 in good health and CMV-seronegative. Both conserved end residues are trimmed from each CDR3. Each record gives: J gene, V gene, CDR3 protein.

j_call: TRBJ2-5
v_call: TRBV7-9
cdr3_aa: ASSLRGAGETQY

j_call: TRBJ2-3
v_call: TRBV2
cdr3_aa: ASSQGLATDTQY

j_call: TRBJ2-3
v_call: TRBV14
cdr3_aa: ASSQRGLETDTQY

j_call: TRBJ2-7
v_call: TRBV5-6
cdr3_aa: ASSFRDPYEQY

j_call: TRBJ2-2
v_call: TRBV9
cdr3_aa: ASSVSGPNTGELF

j_call: TRBJ1-1
v_call: TRBV11-2
cdr3_aa: ASSLGFEQGLPNTEAF

j_call: TRBJ1-6
v_call: TRBV27
cdr3_aa: ASSIWGGDDRDSPLH

j_call: TRBJ1-4
v_call: TRBV18
cdr3_aa: ASSSGHMEKLF

j_call: TRBJ2-3
v_call: TRBV19
cdr3_aa: ASSTGTALSTDTQY

j_call: TRBJ1-2
v_call: TRBV2
cdr3_aa: ASSNTGVNYGYT

j_call: TRBJ2-5
v_call: TRBV7-2
cdr3_aa: ASSLAELAGRGETQY

j_call: TRBJ2-5
v_call: TRBV2
cdr3_aa: ASSEGTSGGLGETQY

j_call: TRBJ1-6
v_call: TRBV27
cdr3_aa: ASRDVGTGGKNSPLH

j_call: TRBJ2-4
v_call: TRBV14
cdr3_aa: ASSSGTGLLAKNIQY

j_call: TRBJ1-2
v_call: TRBV6-5
cdr3_aa: ASNDPGQGDYGYT

j_call: TRBJ2-3
v_call: TRBV5-1
cdr3_aa: ASSLQDSGITSTDTQY

j_call: TRBJ1-2
v_call: TRBV6-6
cdr3_aa: ASSAGQANYGYT

j_call: TRBJ2-7
v_call: TRBV5-1
cdr3_aa: ASSLGTGRREQY

j_call: TRBJ2-7
v_call: TRBV27
cdr3_aa: ASSATDTSSYEQY

j_call: TRBJ2-5
v_call: TRBV7-2
cdr3_aa: ASSPGQGRETQY

j_call: TRBJ1-1
v_call: TRBV6-4
cdr3_aa: ASSAGAGTEAF

j_call: TRBJ1-2
v_call: TRBV29-1
cdr3_aa: SVEGGGYGYT

j_call: NA
v_call: TRBV25-1
cdr3_aa: ASSGRGYEQY

j_call: TRBJ2-7
v_call: TRBV29-1
cdr3_aa: SVKLGPYEQY

j_call: TRBJ2-7
v_call: TRBV5-4
cdr3_aa: ASSLGRTGLNEQY

j_call: TRBJ2-7
v_call: TRBV29-1
cdr3_aa: SVGTGGSGEQY

j_call: TRBJ2-7
v_call: TRBV7-9
cdr3_aa: ASSLFPSTSLGEQY

j_call: TRBJ1-1
v_call: TRBV7-2
cdr3_aa: ASSFQTGNTEAF

j_call: TRBJ1-6
v_call: TRBV7-9
cdr3_aa: ASSLLTGGISPLH

j_call: TRBJ1-5
v_call: TRBV16
cdr3_aa: ASSRQGFNQPQH

j_call: TRBJ2-3
v_call: TRBV10-1
cdr3_aa: ASSELAGPTSSTDTQY

j_call: TRBJ2-2
v_call: TRBV5-4
cdr3_aa: ASSLAAGGRTGELF

j_call: TRBJ1-2
v_call: TRBV12-5
cdr3_aa: ASGFQGNNYGYT

j_call: TRBJ1-6
v_call: TRBV6-1
cdr3_aa: ASSEVFGQNSPLH

j_call: TRBJ2-2
v_call: TRBV30
cdr3_aa: AWSVPRTGGADGELF

j_call: TRBJ1-1
v_call: TRBV7-9
cdr3_aa: ASSSNGAGFKGGTEAF

j_call: TRBJ2-3
v_call: TRBV5-6
cdr3_aa: ASSFMAQGRMTDTQY

j_call: NA
v_call: TRBV6-5
cdr3_aa: ASSYVGTTYEQY

j_call: TRBJ2-3
v_call: TRBV9
cdr3_aa: ASSVYNYGLAGGPTNTQY

j_call: TRBJ1-2
v_call: TRBV27
cdr3_aa: ASSLTGVNYGYT

j_call: TRBJ1-6
v_call: TRBV11-3
cdr3_aa: ASSLAGTGVENSPLH

j_call: TRBJ2-7
v_call: TRBV6-6
cdr3_aa: ASSYSQTSLQY

j_call: TRBJ1-4
v_call: TRBV5-1
cdr3_aa: ASSLGDRAEKLF

j_call: TRBJ1-5
v_call: TRBV30
cdr3_aa: AWGGPGGNQPQH

j_call: TRBJ1-3
v_call: TRBV18
cdr3_aa: ASSPFNRGSSSGNTIY

j_call: TRBJ2-1
v_call: TRBV5-5
cdr3_aa: ASSLASGYNEQF

j_call: TRBJ2-7
v_call: TRBV21-1
cdr3_aa: ASSRNRGGYEQY

j_call: TRBJ2-3
v_call: TRBV9
cdr3_aa: ASSVAGGRSTDTQY

j_call: TRBJ2-1
v_call: TRBV9
cdr3_aa: ASSVEQRSYNEQF

j_call: TRBJ2-2
v_call: TRBV9
cdr3_aa: ASSVAGTGPTGELF

j_call: TRBJ2-7
v_call: TRBV5-8
cdr3_aa: ASSLVGQGTSYEQY